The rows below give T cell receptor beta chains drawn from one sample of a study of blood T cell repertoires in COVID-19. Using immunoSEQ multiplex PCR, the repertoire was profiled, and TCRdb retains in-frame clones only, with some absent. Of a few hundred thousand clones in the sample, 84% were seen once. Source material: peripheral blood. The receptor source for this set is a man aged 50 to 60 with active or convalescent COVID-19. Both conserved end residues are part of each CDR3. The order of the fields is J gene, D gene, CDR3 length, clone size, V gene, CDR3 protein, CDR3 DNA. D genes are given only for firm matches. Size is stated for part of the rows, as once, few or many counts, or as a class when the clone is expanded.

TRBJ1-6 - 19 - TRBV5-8 CASSLGAGPRGSYNSPLHF TGTGCCAGCAGCTTGGGGGCTGGGCCCCGGGGCTCCTATAATTCACCCCTCCACTTT
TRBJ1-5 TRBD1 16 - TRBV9 CASSVGTGDSNQPQHF TGTGCCAGCAGCGTAGGGACAGGGGATAGCAATCAGCCCCAGCATTTT
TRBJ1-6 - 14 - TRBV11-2 CASSLDSGNSPLHF TGTGCCAGCAGCCTCGACAGTGGAAATTCACCCCTCCACTTT
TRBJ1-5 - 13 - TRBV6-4 CASAAGLNQPQHF TGTGCCAGCGCAGCGGGCCTTAATCAGCCCCAGCATTTT
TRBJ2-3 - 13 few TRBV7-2 CASSPPGEDTQYF TGTGCCAGCAGCCCCCCAGGCGAAGATACGCAGTATTTT
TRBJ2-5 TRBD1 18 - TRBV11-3 CASSLEGDRVRGQETQYF TGTGCCAGCAGCTTAGAGGGAGACAGGGTAAGGGGGCAAGAGACCCAGTACTTC
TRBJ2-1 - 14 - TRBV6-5 CASSSGTRYNEQFF TGTGCCAGCAGCTCCGGGACTCGCTACAATGAGCAGTTCTTC
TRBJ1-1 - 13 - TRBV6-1 CASSEFVDTEAFF TGTGCCAGCAGTGAATTTGTCGACACTGAAGCTTTCTTT
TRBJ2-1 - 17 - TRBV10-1 CASSDPRSGPSYNEQFF TGCGCCAGCAGTGATCCTAGGTCCGGTCCCTCCTACAATGAGCAGTTCTTC
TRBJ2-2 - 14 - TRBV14 CASSPTRVTGELFF TGTGCCAGCAGCCCGACCAGGGTAACCGGGGAGCTGTTTTTT
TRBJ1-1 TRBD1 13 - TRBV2 CASSGTGRTEAFF TGTGCCAGCAGTGGGACAGGGAGGACTGAAGCTTTCTTT
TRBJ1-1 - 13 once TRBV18 CASSQGSRTEAFF TGTGCCAGCTCCCAGGGATCCCGCACTGAAGCTTTCTTT
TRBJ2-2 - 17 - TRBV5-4 CASSPKQRGGNTGELFF TGTGCCAGCAGCCCAAAGCAGAGGGGGGGGAACACCGGGGAGCTGTTTTTT
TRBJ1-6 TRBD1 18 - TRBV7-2 CASSLVGGQGARNSPLHF TGTGCCAGCAGCTTAGTTGGGGGGCAGGGGGCGAGAAATTCACCCCTCCACTTT
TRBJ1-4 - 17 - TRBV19 CASSIDRFGPTNEKLFF TGTGCCAGTAGTATAGACAGGTTCGGCCCAACTAATGAAAAACTGTTTTTT
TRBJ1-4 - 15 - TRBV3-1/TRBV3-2 CASSQASGLNEKLFF TGTGCCAGCAGCCAAGCATCAGGGCTTAATGAAAAACTGTTTTTT
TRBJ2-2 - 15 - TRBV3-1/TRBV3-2 CASSQVQGRTGELFF TGTGCCAGCAGCCAAGTTCAGGGGCGGACCGGGGAGCTGTTTTTT
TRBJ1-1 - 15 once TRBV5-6 CASSLATGSNTEAFF TGTGCCAGCAGCTTGGCTACAGGAAGTAACACTGAAGCTTTCTTT
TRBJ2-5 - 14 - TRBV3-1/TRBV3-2 CASSPRHLQETQYF TGTGCCAGCAGCCCTCGACACCTACAAGAGACCCAGTACTTC
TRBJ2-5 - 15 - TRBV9 CASSVVAGPGETQYF TGTGCCAGCAGCGTAGTTGCGGGGCCGGGAGAGACCCAGTACTTC
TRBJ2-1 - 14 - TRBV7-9 CAITRWAGYNEQFF TGTGCCATTACACGATGGGCGGGCTACAATGAGCAGTTCTTC
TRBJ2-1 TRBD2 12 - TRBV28 CASQRGDNEQFF TGTGCCAGTCAGCGGGGAGACAATGAGCAGTTCTTC
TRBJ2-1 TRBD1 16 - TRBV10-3 CATSNTPGGQGNEQFF TGTGCCACCTCTAACACCCCAGGGGGTCAGGGCAATGAGCAGTTCTTC
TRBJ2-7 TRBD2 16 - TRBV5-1 CASSFLAGGPVREQYF TGCGCCAGCAGCTTTTTAGCGGGAGGGCCCGTAAGGGAGCAGTACTTC
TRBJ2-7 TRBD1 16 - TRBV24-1 CATSDLPRQGVYEQYF TGTGCCACCAGTGATTTGCCGAGACAGGGGGTATACGAGCAGTACTTC
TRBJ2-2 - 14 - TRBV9 CASSVAGGTGELFF TGTGCCAGCAGCGTCGCCGGGGGCACCGGGGAGCTGTTTTTT
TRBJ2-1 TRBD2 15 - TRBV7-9 CASSSPGGSYNEQFF TGTGCCAGCAGTTCCCCGGGGGGGAGCTACAATGAGCAGTTCTTC
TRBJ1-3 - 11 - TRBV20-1 CSGRTGNTIYF TGCAGTGGCAGGACTGGAAACACCATATATTTT
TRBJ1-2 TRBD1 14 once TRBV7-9 CASAHTGVGYGYTF TGTGCCAGCGCCCATACAGGGGTTGGATATGGCTACACCTTC
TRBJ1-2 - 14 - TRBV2 CASTEGGVGYGYTF TGTGCCAGCACGGAGGGAGGGGTAGGCTATGGCTACACCTTC
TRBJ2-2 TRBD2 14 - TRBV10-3 CAMGGTSDTGELFF TGTGCCATGGGGGGGACTAGCGACACCGGGGAGCTGTTTTTT
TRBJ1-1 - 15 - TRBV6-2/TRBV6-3 CASSPEDLHVSEAFF TGTGCCAGCAGCCCGGAGGACCTCCATGTGTCTGAAGCTTTCTTT
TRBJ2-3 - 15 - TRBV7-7 CASSLGLPAPDTQYF TGTGCTAGCAGCTTAGGACTCCCGGCTCCAGATACGCAGTATTTT
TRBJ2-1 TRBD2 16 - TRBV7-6 CASSFPIGRAGNEQFF TGTGCCAGCAGCTTCCCTATCGGGAGGGCCGGGAATGAGCAGTTCTTC